The 27 T cell receptor beta chains below come from one sample, sequenced in a study of breast tumors, draining lymph nodes, adjacent tissues. MiXCR, applied by TCRdb to the multiplex PCR reads, yields one record per CDR3 protein. The table shows tens of thousands of distinct CDR3 sequences, with roughly 23% occurring only once. The sample consisted of breast tumor tissue. These receptors all stem from a female donor with breast cancer. Some clones in this sample may be carry-over from other donors' samples.

Comments on this clonotype: The junction shows a germline mismatch at one end, possibly a read error. The V gene is TRBV7-6, the J gene TRBJ2-7; D not resolved. This CDR3 contains 13 residues. The germline V gene encodes CDR1 SGHVS and CDR2 FNYEAQ. CDR3 nucleotides: TGCGCCAACAGCTTAGAGGCAGCCTACGAGCAGTACTTC. Its translation: CANSLEAAYEQYF. The variable domain in full, completed from reference TRBV7-6 and TRBJ2-7, reads GAGVSQSPRYKVTKRGQDVALRCDPISGHVSLYWYRQALGQGPEFLTYFNYEAQQDKSGLPNDRFSAERPEGSISTLTIQRTEQRDSAMYRCANSLEAAYEQYFGPGTRLTVT.

This clonotype has ten or more counts. The V gene is TRBV12-3 or TRBV12-4, the J gene TRBJ2-3, with 7 bases that match TRBD2. The junction had 14 bases not matched to a gene; V was cut back by 5 bases and J by 3 bases. The CDR3 has 17 amino acids. Here the CDR3 reads CASSQTLLARGTDTQYF. The DNA for the CDR3 is TGTGCCAGCAGTCAGACCTTACTAGCGAGGGGAACAGATACGCAGTATTTT.

This clonotype was recorded many times. This chain connects TRBV10-2 to TRBJ2-3; D might be TRBD2 (7 bases). Per germline, CDR1 WSHSY and CDR2 SAAADI. The CDR3 contains 16 residues. The germline V and J ends were trimmed by 5 bases and 2 bases, with 17 bases remaining between them. The CDR3 sequence: CASSPGGGGYTDTQYF. CDR3 nucleotides: TGCGCCAGCAGTCCTGGTGGCGGGGGCTACACAGATACGCAGTATTTT.

In the case of this clonotype: A read error is possible here, since a much larger clone lies one base away. The chain combines TRBV6-5 with TRBJ1-3, with D possibly matching TRBD1 (6 bases). The CDR3 is 17 residues long. Looked up from germline, CDR1 is MNHEY and CDR2 is SVGAGI. DNA of the CDR3: TGTGCCAGCAGTTACGGACAGCCTTTAACCTCTGGAGACACCATATATTTT. Translation gives CASSYGQPLTSGDTIYF.

This clonotype occurred many times. This chain joins TRBV6-1 and TRBJ2-3, with TRBD2 matching 7 bases. V gave up 11 bases and J gave up 4 bases; unmatched junction bases: 12. The CDR3 extends over 14 amino acids. Germline assignment: CDR1 MNHNS and CDR2 SASEGT. The DNA of the CDR3 is TGTGCCTCTTACGAACGGGGGGAGTCAGATACGCAGTATTTT. Translating gives CASYERGESDTQYF.

About this clonotype itself: A clone one base away is much larger, so this may be a read error. This CDR3 reads CARSLTGGLNNEQFF. Here the CDR3 DNA reads TGTGCCCGCAGCCTGACAGGGGGTTTGAACAATGAGCAGTTCTTC. V gene TRBV7-3 combines with J gene TRBJ2-1, with TRBD1 identical over 9 bases. CDR3 length: 15 amino acids. The germline V gene has CDR1 SGHTA and CDR2 FQGTGA.

This clonotype was counted ten times or more. The rearrangement links TRBV4-1 to TRBJ1-6; D is undetermined. CDR3 size: 14 residues. Between the trimmed V and J ends, which lost 0 bases and 10 bases, there was a span of 10 bases. CDR1 and CDR2 from the germline V gene are MGHRA and YSYEKL. In nucleotides, the CDR3 is TGCGCCAGCAGCCAAGAAGGGAGAGGCTCACCCCTCCACTTT. It specifies CASSQEGRGSPLHF.

The rearrangement links TRBV10-3 to TRBJ2-1; 12 positions agree with TRBD2. From germline, CDR1 is ENHRY and CDR2 SYGVKD. The CDR3 sequence is 14 residues long. V lost 6 bases and J lost 7; bases outside the gene matches: 4. The CDR3 region has the DNA TGTGCCATCAGGGACCTAGCGGGAGGGAATGAGCAGTTCTTC. This codes for CAIRDLAGGNEQFF.

This clonotype was picked up many times. This chain uses TRBV10-3 with TRBJ2-2; no firm D call. Looked up from germline, CDR1 is ENHRY and CDR2 is SYGVKD. V was cut by 10 bases and J by 5 bases, with 14 bases left in between. This CDR3 is built from 13 residues. The CDR3, as DNA: TGTGCCACCTCAGACAAGTCTACCGGGGAGCTGTTTTTT. Encoded protein: CATSDKSTGELFF.

This clonotype was seen ten or more times. The chain recombines TRBV12-3 or TRBV12-4 with TRBJ2-7; TRBD2 matches at 7 bases. The CDR3 consists of 13 residues. The ends lost 0 bases at V and 4 bases at J; junction bases unmatched: 0. Here the CDR3 DNA reads TGTGCCAGCAGTTTAGCGGGAGGGTACGAGCAGTACTTC. It specifies CASSLAGGYEQYF.

This clonotype was observed a handful of times. The chain links TRBV3-1 to TRBJ2-5; D not certain. CDR3 length equals 14 residues. Trimming left V 0 bases short and J 1 base short, with 6 bases between. Germline CDR1 and CDR2: LGHDT and YNNKEL (reference sequence). This CDR3 reads CASSQERIQETQYF. DNA of the CDR3: TGTGCCAGCAGCCAAGAGCGGATCCAAGAGACCCAGTACTTC.

This clonotype was detected many times. The chain uses TRBV19 and TRBJ1-3; D is unresolved. Germline V lookup: CDR1 LNHDA, CDR2 SQIVND (reference sequence). V lost 3 bases, J lost 0 bases, and 9 bases lay in between. This CDR3 is built from 15 residues. The DNA for the CDR3 is TGTGCCAGTAGTATTTCAGGATTCTCTGGAAACACCATATATTTT. Translated: CASSISGFSGNTIYF.

This clonotype was observed a few times. This may come from a read error, since a much larger clone is one base off. The chain couples TRBV6-6 to TRBJ1-4; TRBD1 matches at 7 bases. V lost 0 bases to trimming and J lost 8 bases; unmatched junction nucleotides: 0. The CDR3 extends over 13 amino acids. Germline V CDR1 and CDR2: MNHNY, SVGAGI (reference sequence). In DNA form, the CDR3 reads TGTGCCAGCAGTTACTCGGGACAGGAAAAACTGTTTTTT. This encodes CASSYSGQEKLFF.

This clonotype was counted ten times or more. The J gene is TRBJ2-7, the V gene TRBV19; weak D call: TRBD2 (6 bases). Germline V gene lookup returns CDR1 LNHDA and CDR2 SQIVND (reference sequence). Trimming cost V 5 bases and J 7 bases, with 24 bases left between them. CDR3 length equals 16 residues. The CDR3 loop reads CASSPMVAAGPREQYF. The CDR3 nucleotides read TGTGCCAGTAGTCCAATGGTAGCGGCAGGGCCGAGGGAGCAGTACTTC.

This clonotype came up many times. The V and J genes are TRBV30 and TRBJ1-5, with no clear D. Germline V lookup: CDR1 GTSNPN, CDR2 SVGIG (reference sequence). The CDR3 extends over 13 amino acids. V was pared by 0 bases and J by 0 bases, with 3 bases between. CDR3 protein: CAWSVFSNQPQHF. The CDR3 region has the DNA TGTGCCTGGAGTGTATTTAGCAATCAGCCCCAGCATTTT.

This clonotype has at least ten counts. The chain is built from TRBV5-4 and TRBJ2-7; no definite D call. V was cut by 4 bases and J by 3 bases, with 20 bases left in between. CDR3 size: 16 residues. From germline, CDR1 is SGHNT and CDR2 YYREEE (reference sequence). Written as DNA, the CDR3 is TGTGCCAGCAGCCTCTCTTCCAATCTAGGATACTACGAGCAGTACTTC. It is translated as CASSLSSNLGYYEQYF.

Details on this clonotype: A single base separates this from a much larger clone, so it may be a read error. This rearrangement joins TRBV18 to TRBJ2-5; 9 nucleotides agree with TRBD1. Germline CDR1 and CDR2: KGHSH and LQKENI. The CDR3 sequence is 16 residues long. The CDR3 spells CASSLRTGVSWETPYF. The CDR3 nucleotides read TGTGCCAGCTCTCTCCGGACAGGGGTTTCATGGGAGACCCCGTACTTC. The full variable domain, rest sourced from reference TRBV18 and TRBJ2-5, is NAGVMQNPRHLVRRRGQEARLRCSPMKGHSHVYWYRQLPEEGLKFMVYLQKENIIDESGMPKERFSAEFPKEGPSILRIQQVVRGDSAAYFCASSLRTGVSWETPYFGPGTRLLVL.

The chain recombines TRBV4-3 with TRBJ2-7, with TRBD1 matching 9 bases. The CDR3 consists of 18 residues. Germline CDR1 and CDR2: LGHNA and YSLEER. V shed 3 bases and J 3 bases; nucleotides not matched to a gene: 15. CDR3: CASSHVPGQGKNIYEQYF. CDR3 coding DNA: TGCGCCAGCAGCCACGTCCCGGGACAGGGTAAGAATATCTACGAGCAGTACTTC.

V is TRBV29-1 and J is TRBJ2-1, with no clear D. The V end lost 2 bases, the J end lost 0 bases, and 14 bases lay between the germline ends. CDR1 SQVTM and CDR2 ANQGSEA come from the germline V gene. The CDR3 consists of 16 residues. CDR3 loop: CSVENPDRRSYNEQFF. The CDR3 region has the DNA TGCAGCGTTGAAAATCCGGACCGTCGCTCCTACAATGAGCAGTTCTTC.

This clonotype was seen repeatedly, ten times or more. The V gene is TRBV12-3 or TRBV12-4, the J gene TRBJ2-7, with 15 bases fitting TRBD2. J gave up 5 bases and V 5 bases, and 13 bases lay outside the gene matches. The CDR3 is 18 amino acids. The CDR3 bases are TGTGCCAGCAGTCCACACCGGGGACTAGCGGGGGGCGTGGACGAGCAGTACTTC. Its translation is CASSPHRGLAGGVDEQYF.

Remarks on this clonotype: A much larger clone lies one base from this, so it may be a read error. V and J are TRBV5-1 and TRBJ2-2; 8 nucleotides align to TRBD1. Trimming removed 0 bases from V and 4 bases from J; junction bases left unmatched: 2. In germline, CDR1 is SGHRS, CDR2 YFSETQ. The CDR3 is made up of 15 amino acids. CDR3 region: CASSLVGQGTGELFF. The CDR3 coding sequence is TGCGCCAGCAGCTTGGTTGGACAGGGCACCGGGGAGCTGTTTTTT.

This clonotype was counted ten times or more. V gene TRBV9 combines with J gene TRBJ2-5, with 8 bases identical to TRBD2. In germline, CDR1 is SGDLS, CDR2 YYNGEE. V lost 0 bases and J lost 3; bases outside the gene matches: 4. There are 15 residues in the CDR3. DNA of the CDR3: TGTGCCAGCAGCGTAGATGGAGCGGGAGAAGAGACCCAGTACTTC. Protein sequence: CASSVDGAGEETQYF. The complete variable domain, with remaining parts taken from reference TRBV9 and TRBJ2-5, reads DSGVTQTPKHLITATGQRVTLRCSPRSGDLSVYWYQQSLDQGLQFLIQYYNGEERAKGNILERFSAQQFPDLHSELNLSSLELGDSALYFCASSVDGAGEETQYFGPGTRLLVL.

This clonotype came up many times. V is TRBV6-2 or TRBV6-3 and J is TRBJ2-7, with D possibly being TRBD1 or TRBD2 (6 bases each). V gave up 4 bases and J gave up 6 bases, with 22 bases separating them. The CDR3 is 16 amino acids. Looked up from germline, CDR1 is MNHEY and CDR2 is SVGEGT. The CDR3 loop is CASSSRRGVDWGEQYF. The CDR3 bases are TGTGCCAGCAGTTCCAGAAGGGGGGTAGATTGGGGCGAGCAGTACTTC.

This clonotype was recorded many times. V is TRBV7-9 and J is TRBJ2-1; tentatively, D is TRBD2 (6 bases). CDR1 and CDR2 (germline): SEHNR, FQNEAQ (reference sequence). Trimming shortened V by 4 bases and J by 9 bases, and 19 bases separated the two germline ends. The CDR3 length is 15 residues. CDR3 protein: CASSSVGSGDREQFF. The CDR3 bases are TGTGCCAGCAGCTCGGTAGGGTCGGGGGATCGTGAGCAGTTCTTC.

This clonotype was seen repeatedly, ten times or more. This chain links TRBV5-1 with TRBJ2-3; D is uncertain. Trimming removed 0 bases from V and 2 bases from J, with 10 bases in between. The germline CDR1 and CDR2 sequences are SGHRS and YFSETQ. This CDR3 spans 15 amino acids. CDR3 in amino acids: CASSLVETLTDTQYF. The CDR3 nucleotides are TGCGCCAGCAGCTTGGTGGAGACCCTCACAGATACGCAGTATTTT.

By share, this clonotype counts as medium-sized. The V call is TRBV7-2, the J call TRBJ1-3; no clear D gene. This CDR3 is built from 13 residues. Trimming removed 5 bases at V and 0 bases at J, with 5 bases between. Germline-derived CDR1 and CDR2 are SGHTA and FQGNSA. The CDR3 protein is CASSRGSGNTIYF. As DNA, the CDR3 is TGTGCCAGCAGCCGAGGCTCTGGAAACACCATATATTTT.

This clonotype appeared many times. This chain uses TRBV10-1 with TRBJ2-1, with D uncertain. CDR3 length: 11 amino acids. CDR1 and CDR2 (germline): WNHNN, SYGVQD (reference sequence). V shed 4 bases and J shed 9 bases, with 7 bases lying between them. CDR3: CASSADGEQFF. For the CDR3, the DNA is TGCGCCAGCAGTGCGGATGGTGAGCAGTTCTTC.